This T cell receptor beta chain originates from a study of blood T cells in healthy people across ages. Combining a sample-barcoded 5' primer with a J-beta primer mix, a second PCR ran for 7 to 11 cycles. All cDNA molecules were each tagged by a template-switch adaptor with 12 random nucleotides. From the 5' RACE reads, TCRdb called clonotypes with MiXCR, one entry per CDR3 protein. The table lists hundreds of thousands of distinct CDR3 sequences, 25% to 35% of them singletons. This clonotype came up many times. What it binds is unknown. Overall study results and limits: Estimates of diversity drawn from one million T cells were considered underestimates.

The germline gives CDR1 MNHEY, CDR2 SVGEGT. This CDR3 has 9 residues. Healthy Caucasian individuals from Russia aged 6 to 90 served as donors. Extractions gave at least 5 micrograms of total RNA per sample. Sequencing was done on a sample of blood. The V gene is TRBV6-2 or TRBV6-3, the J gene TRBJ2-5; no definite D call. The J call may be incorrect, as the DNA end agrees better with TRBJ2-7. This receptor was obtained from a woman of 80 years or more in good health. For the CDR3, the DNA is TGTGCCATTAATTGCGAGCAGTACTTC. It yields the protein CAINCEQYF.